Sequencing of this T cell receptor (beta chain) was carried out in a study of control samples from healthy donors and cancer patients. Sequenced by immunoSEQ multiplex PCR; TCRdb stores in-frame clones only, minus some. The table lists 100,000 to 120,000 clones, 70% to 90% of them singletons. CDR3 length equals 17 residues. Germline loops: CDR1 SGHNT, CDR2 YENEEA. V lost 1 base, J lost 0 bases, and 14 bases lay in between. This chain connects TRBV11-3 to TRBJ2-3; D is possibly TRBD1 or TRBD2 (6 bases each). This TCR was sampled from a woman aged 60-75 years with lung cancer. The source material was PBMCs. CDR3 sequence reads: CASSLVTGSGSTDTQYF. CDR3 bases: TGTGCCAGCAGCTTAGTTACAGGGAGCGGGAGCACAGATACGCAGTATTTT.